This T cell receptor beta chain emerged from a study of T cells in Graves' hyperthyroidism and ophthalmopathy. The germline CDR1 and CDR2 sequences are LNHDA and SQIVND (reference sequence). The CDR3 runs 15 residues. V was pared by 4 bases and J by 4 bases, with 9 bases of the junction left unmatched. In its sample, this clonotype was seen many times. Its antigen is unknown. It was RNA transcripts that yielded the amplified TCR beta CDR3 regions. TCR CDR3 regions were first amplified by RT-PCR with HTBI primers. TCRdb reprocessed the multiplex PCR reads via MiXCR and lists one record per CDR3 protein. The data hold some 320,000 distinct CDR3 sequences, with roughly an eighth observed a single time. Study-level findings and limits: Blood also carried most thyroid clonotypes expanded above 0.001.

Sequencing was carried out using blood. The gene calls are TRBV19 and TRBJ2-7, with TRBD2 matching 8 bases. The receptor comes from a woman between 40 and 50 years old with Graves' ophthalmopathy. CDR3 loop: CASSTETSVVYEQYF. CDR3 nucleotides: TGTGCCAGTAGTACCGAGACTAGCGTGGTTTACGAGCAGTACTTC.